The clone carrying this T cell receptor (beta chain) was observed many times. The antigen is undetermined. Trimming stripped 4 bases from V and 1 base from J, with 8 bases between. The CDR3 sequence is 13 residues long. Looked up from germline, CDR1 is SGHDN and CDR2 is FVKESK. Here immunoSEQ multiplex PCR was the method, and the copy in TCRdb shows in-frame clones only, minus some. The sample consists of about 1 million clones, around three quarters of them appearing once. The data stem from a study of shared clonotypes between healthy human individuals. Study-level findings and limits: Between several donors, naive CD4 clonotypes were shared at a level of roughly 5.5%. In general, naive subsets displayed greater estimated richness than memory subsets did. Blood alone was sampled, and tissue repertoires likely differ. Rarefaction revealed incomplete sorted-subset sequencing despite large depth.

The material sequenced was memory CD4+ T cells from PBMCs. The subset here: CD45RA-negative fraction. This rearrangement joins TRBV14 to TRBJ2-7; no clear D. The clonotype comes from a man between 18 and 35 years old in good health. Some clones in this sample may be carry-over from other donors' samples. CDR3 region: CASSRGSSYEQYF. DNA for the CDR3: TGTGCCAGCAGCCGGGGATCTTCCTACGAGCAGTACTTC.